This passage covers 5 T cell receptor beta chains from one sample sequenced in a study of radiotherapy plus CTLA-4 blockade in lung cancer. Sequencing used immunoSEQ multiplex PCR; TCRdb keeps in-frame clones, though not all of them. Here the sample spans roughly 100,000 clones, 82% being singletons. The material was peripheral blood, obtained from a patient treated with radiotherapy plus ipilimumab. These receptors all come from a human donor with non-small cell lung cancer that progressed on radiotherapy plus ipilimumab.

As concerns this clone: Other DNA sequences within the sample encode an identical CDR3. The rearrangement joins TRBV7-2 to TRBJ2-7; no clear D. The CDR3 contains 15 residues. V shed 1 base and J shed 1 base, with 11 bases lying between them. Germline CDR1 reads SGHTA; CDR2 reads FQGNSA. CDR3 sequence: CASSLVDGESYEQYF. CDR3 sequence (DNA): TGTGCCAGCAGCTTAGTGGACGGAGAGTCCTACGAGCAGTACTTC.

Notes on this clone: The junction departs from the called germline gene at one end, perhaps through a read error. The CDR3 DNA sequence: TGTGCCAGCAGATTATACAATGAGCAGTTCTTC. Its translation: CASRLYNEQFF. This chain joins TRBV27 and TRBJ2-1; D remains unclear. The CDR3 has 11 residues. Germline values: CDR1 MNHEY, CDR2 SMNVEV (reference sequence).

The chain recombines TRBV6-1 with TRBJ1-5; unclear D gene. Trimming took 1 base from V and 0 from J, leaving 7 bases between them. The CDR3 loop spans 15 amino acids. The germline gives CDR1 MNHNS, CDR2 SASEGT. CDR3 coding DNA: TGTGCCAGCAGTGAAGTCCAAAGTAGCAATCAGCCCCAGCATTTT. Translation: CASSEVQSSNQPQHF.

The sample holds a few counts of this clone. The chain employs TRBV11-2 and TRBJ2-1; 8 positions agree with TRBD2. The CDR3 is 14 residues long. Germline CDR1 and CDR2: SGHAT and FQNNGV. V gave up 7 bases and J gave up 6 bases; unmatched junction bases: 8. The CDR3 DNA sequence: TGTGCCAGCACCGCGGGGGGTAGCGGCAATGAGCAGTTCTTC. It yields the protein CASTAGGSGNEQFF. Looking up the rest from reference TRBV11-2 and TRBJ2-1 gives the full variable domain: EAGVAQSPRYKIIEKRQSVAFWCNPISGHATLYWYQQILGQGPKLLIQFQNNGVVDDSQLPKDRFSAERLKGVDSTLKIQPAKLEDSAVYLCASTAGGSGNEQFFGPGTRLTVL.

Comment on this clone: Germline and junction disagree at one end, which may indicate a read error. Different DNA sequences within this sample yield the same CDR3. In DNA form, the CDR3 reads TGCAGCACATCCGGGACAGGGGCGAACGAGCAGTACTTT. This sequence encodes CSTSGTGANEQYF. The rearrangement uses TRBV29-1 and TRBJ2-7, with 10 bases that match TRBD1. Germline lookup yields CDR1 SQVTM and CDR2 ANQGSEA. The CDR3 runs 13 residues.